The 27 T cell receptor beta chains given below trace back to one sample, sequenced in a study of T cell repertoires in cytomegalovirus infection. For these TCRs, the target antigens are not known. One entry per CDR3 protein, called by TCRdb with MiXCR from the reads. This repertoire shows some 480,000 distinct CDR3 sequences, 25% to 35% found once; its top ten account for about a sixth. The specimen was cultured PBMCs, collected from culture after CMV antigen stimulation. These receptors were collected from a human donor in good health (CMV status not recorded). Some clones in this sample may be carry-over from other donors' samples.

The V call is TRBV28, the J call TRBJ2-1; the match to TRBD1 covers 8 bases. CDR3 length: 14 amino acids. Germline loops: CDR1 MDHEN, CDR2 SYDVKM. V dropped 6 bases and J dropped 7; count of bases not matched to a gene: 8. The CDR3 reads CASSLLTGGNEQFF. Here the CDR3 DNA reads TGTGCCAGCAGCTTACTTACAGGGGGTAATGAGCAGTTCTTC.

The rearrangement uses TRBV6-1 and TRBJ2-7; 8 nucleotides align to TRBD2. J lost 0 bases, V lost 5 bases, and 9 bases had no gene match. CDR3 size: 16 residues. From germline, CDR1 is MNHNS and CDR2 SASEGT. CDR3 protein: CASSQRAGAFSYEQYF. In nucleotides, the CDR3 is TGTGCCAGCAGTCAAAGAGCGGGGGCTTTCTCCTACGAGCAGTACTTC.

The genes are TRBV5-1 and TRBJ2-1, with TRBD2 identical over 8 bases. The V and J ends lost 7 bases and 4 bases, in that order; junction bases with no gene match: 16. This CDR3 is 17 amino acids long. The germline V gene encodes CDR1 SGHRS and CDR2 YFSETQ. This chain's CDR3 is CASCCLREDAIYNEQFF. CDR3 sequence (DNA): TGCGCCAGCTGTTGCCTGCGGGAGGACGCGATTTACAATGAGCAGTTCTTC.

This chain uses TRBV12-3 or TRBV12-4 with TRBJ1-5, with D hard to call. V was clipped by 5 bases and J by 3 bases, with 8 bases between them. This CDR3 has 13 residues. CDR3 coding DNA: TGTGCCAGCAGTCTCATTGACAATCAGCCCCAGCATTTT. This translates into CASSLIDNQPQHF.

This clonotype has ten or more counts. The CDR3 DNA sequence: TGTGCCAGCAGCTTAGTCGGACCACCAAATGGTGAAAAACTGTTTTTT. This gives the protein CASSLVGPPNGEKLFF. V is TRBV7-2 and J is TRBJ1-4; D is unresolved. Germline CDR1 reads SGHTA; CDR2 reads FQGNSA. V was clipped by 1 base and J by 7 bases, with 16 bases between them. The CDR3 spans 16 residues.

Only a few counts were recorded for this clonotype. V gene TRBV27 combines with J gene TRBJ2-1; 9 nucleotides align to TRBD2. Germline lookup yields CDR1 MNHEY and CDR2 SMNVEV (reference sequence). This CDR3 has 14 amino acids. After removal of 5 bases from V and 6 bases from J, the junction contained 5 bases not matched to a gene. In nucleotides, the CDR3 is TGTGCCAGCAGTCCCGGACTAGCGATCAATGAGCAGTTCTTC. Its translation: CASSPGLAINEQFF.

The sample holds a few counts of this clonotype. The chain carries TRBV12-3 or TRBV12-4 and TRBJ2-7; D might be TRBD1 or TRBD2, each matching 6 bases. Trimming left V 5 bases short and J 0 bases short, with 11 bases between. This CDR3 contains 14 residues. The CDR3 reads CASSRGVSSYEQYF. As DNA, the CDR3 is TGTGCCAGCAGTAGGGGGGTAAGCTCCTACGAGCAGTACTTC.

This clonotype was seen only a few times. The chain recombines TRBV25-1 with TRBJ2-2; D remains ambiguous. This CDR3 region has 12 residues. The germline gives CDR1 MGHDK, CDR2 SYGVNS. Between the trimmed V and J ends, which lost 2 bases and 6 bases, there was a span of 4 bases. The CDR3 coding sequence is TGTGCCAGCAGTGAAATGGCCGGGGAGCTGTTTTTT. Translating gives CASSEMAGELFF.

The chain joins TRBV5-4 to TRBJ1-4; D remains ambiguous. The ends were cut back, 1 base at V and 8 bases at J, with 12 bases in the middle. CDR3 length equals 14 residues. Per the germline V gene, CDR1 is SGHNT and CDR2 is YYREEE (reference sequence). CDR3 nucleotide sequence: TGTGCCAGCAGCTTGCCGGGGTTGGAGGAAAAACTGTTTTTT. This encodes CASSLPGLEEKLFF.

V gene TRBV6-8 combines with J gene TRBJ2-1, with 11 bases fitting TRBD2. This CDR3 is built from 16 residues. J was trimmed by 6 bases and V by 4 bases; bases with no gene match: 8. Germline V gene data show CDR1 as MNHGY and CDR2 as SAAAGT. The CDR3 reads CASSSLAGGARNEQFF. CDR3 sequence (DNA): TGTGCCAGCAGTTCTCTAGCGGGAGGCGCACGCAATGAGCAGTTCTTC.

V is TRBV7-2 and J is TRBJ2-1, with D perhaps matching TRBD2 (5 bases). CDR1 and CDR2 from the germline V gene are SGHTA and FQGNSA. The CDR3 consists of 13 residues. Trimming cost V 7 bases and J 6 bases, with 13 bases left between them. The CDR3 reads CASTQAARNEQFF. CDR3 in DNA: TGTGCCAGCACCCAAGCGGCACGCAATGAGCAGTTCTTC.

The CDR3 sequence is CASSSWVSTYNEQFF. The DNA for the CDR3 is TGTGCCAGCAGCTCCTGGGTCTCGACCTACAATGAGCAGTTCTTC. This rearrangement joins TRBV7-2 to TRBJ2-1, with D uncertain. The CDR3 spans 15 residues. V lost 4 bases and J lost 2, with 12 bases in between. CDR1 SGHTA and CDR2 FQGNSA come from the germline V gene.

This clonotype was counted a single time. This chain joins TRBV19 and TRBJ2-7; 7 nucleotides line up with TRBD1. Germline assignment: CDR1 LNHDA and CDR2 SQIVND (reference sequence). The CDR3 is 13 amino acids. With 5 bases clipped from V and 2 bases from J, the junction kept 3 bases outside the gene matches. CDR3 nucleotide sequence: TGTGCCAGTAGTGAGACAGGGCCCTACGAGCAGTACTTC. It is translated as CASSETGPYEQYF. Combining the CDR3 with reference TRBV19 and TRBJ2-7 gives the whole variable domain DGGITQSPKYLFRKEGQNVTLSCEQNLNHDAMYWYRQDPGQGLRLIYYSQIVNDFQKGDIAEGYSVSREKKESFPLTVTSAQKNPTAFYLCASSETGPYEQYFGPGTRLTVT.

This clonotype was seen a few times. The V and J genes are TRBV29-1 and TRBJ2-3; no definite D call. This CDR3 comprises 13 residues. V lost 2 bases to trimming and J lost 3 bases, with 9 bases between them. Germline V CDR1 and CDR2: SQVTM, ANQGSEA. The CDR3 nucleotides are TGCAGCGTTGAAAGGGCTCAGACAGATACGCAGTATTTT. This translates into CSVERAQTDTQYF.

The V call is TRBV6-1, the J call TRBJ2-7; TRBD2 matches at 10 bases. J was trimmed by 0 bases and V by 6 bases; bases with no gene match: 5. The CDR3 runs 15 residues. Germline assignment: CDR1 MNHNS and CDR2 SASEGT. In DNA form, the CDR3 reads TGTGCCAGCAGGAACGAGCGGGAGGGCTCCTACGAGCAGTACGTC. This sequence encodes CASRNEREGSYEQYV.

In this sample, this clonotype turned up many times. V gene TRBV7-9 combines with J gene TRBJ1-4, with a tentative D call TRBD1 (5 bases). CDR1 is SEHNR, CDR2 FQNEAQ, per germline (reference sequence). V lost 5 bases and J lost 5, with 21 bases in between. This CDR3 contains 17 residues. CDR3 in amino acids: CASSLLGRADENEKLFF. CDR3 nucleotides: TGTGCCAGCAGCCTGCTAGGCAGGGCTGACGAAAATGAAAAACTGTTTTTT.

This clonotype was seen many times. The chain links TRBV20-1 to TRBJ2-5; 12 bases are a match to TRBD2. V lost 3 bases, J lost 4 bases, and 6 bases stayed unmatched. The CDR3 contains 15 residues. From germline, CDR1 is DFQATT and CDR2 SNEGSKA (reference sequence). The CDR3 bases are TGCAGTGCTAGCCTGACTAGCGGGAGAGGAGAGACCCAGTACTTC. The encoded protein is CSASLTSGRGETQYF.

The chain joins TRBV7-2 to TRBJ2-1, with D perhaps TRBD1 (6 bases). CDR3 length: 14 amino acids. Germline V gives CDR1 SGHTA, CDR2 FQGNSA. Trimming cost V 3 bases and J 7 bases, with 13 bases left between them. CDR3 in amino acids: CASSFGQLKNEQFF. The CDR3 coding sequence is TGTGCCAGCAGCTTTGGACAGCTAAAGAATGAGCAGTTCTTC.

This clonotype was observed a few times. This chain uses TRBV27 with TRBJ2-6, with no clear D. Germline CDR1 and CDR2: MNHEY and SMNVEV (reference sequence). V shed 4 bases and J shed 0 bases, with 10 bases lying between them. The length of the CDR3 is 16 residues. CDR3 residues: CASSWGRLSGANVLTF. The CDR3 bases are TGTGCCAGCAGTTGGGGAAGGCTCTCTGGGGCCAACGTCCTGACTTTC.

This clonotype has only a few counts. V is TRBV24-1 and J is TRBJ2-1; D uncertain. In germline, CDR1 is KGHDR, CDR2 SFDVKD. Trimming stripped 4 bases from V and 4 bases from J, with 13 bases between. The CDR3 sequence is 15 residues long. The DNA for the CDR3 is TGTGCCACCAGTGACGGTAGTGGAGTTTACAATGAGCAGTTCTTC. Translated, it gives CATSDGSGVYNEQFF.

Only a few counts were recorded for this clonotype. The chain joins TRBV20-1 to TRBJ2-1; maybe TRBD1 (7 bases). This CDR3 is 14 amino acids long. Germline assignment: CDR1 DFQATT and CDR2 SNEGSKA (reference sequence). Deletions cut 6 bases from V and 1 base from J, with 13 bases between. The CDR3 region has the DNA TGCAGTGCCCAAGCAGGGGGGTCCTACAATGAGCAGTTCTTC. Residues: CSAQAGGSYNEQFF.

CDR3: CSVLLTGGKSSYEQYF. The CDR3 DNA reads TGCAGCGTACTCCTTACGGGAGGGAAAAGCTCCTACGAGCAGTACTTC. The chain carries TRBV29-1 and TRBJ2-7; 8 positions match TRBD2. CDR1 and CDR2 from the germline V gene are SQVTM and ANQGSEA. The J segment lost 0 bases and the V segment lost 6 bases, leaving 13 bases of the junction unmatched. The CDR3 has 16 amino acids.

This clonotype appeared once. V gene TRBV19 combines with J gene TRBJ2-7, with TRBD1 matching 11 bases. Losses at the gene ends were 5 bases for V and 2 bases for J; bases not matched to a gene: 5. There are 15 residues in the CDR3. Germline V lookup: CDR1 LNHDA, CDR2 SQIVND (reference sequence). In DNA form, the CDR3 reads TGTGCCAGTAGTCCTATGGGACAGGGGGCCTACGAGCAGTACTTC. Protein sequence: CASSPMGQGAYEQYF.

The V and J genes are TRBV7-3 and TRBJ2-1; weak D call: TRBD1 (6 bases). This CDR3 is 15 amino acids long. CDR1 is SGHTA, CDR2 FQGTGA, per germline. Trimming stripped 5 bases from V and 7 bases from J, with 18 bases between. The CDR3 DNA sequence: TGTGCCAGCAGCCAACTCCCACAGGGTGGGAATGAGCAGTTCTTC. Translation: CASSQLPQGGNEQFF.

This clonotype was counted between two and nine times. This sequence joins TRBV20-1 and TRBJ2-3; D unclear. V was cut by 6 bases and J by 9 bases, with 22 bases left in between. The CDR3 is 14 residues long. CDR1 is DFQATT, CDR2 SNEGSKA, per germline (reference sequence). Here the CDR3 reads CSAPNPEQPRTQYF. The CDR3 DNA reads TGCAGTGCCCCTAACCCCGAGCAGCCTAGAACGCAGTATTTT.

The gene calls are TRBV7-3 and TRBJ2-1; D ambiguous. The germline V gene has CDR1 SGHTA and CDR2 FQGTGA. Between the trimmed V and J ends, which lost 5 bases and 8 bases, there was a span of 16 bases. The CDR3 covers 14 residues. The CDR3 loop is CASSLADSDDEQFF. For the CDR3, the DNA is TGTGCCAGCAGCCTCGCGGATTCGGACGATGAGCAGTTCTTC.

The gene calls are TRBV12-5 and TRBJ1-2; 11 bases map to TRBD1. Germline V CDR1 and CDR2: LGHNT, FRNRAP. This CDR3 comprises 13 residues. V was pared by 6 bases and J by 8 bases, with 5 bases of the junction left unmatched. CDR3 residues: CASGPDRGPGYTF. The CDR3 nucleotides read TGTGCTAGTGGACCGGACAGGGGGCCCGGCTACACCTTC. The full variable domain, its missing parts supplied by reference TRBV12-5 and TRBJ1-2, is DARVTQTPRHKVTEMGQEVTMRCQPILGHNTVFWYRQTMMQGLELLAYFRNRAPLDDSGMPKDRFSAEMPDATLATLKIQPSEPRDSAVYFCASGPDRGPGYTFGSGTRLTVV.